This T cell receptor (beta chain) appears in the sequencing data of a study of control samples from healthy donors and cancer patients. Method: immunoSEQ multiplex PCR; TCRdb's copy keeps in-frame clones and lacks some. The sample lists about 84,000 clones; roughly 91% were seen once. Germline V gives CDR1 LNHDA, CDR2 SQIVND (reference sequence). This CDR3 contains 12 residues. The V segment lost 5 bases and the J segment 8 bases; nucleotides outside the gene matches: 4. The chain links TRBV19 to TRBJ1-1; 8 bases line up with TRBD1. This clonotype was sampled from a man between 45 and 60 years old in good health. The specimen was blood. This CDR3 reads CASSFRQGEAFF. The CDR3 DNA is TGTGCCAGTAGTTTCCGACAGGGGGAAGCTTTCTTT.